What follows are 3 T cell receptor beta chains derived from one specimen sequenced in a study of blood T cells in healthy people across ages. For the second PCR, which ran for roughly 7 to 11 cycles, a sample-barcoded 5' primer and a J-beta primer mix were used. In TCRdb, the 5' RACE reads were re-called with MiXCR into one record per CDR3 protein. The sample gives hundreds of thousands of distinct CDR3 sequences, 55% to 70% of which show up once; 22% is in the top ten. The sample consisted of blood. The origin of the receptors is a young man in good health.

For this clonotype: Possible read error: a much larger clone is one base away. J is TRBJ2-5 and V is TRBV6-1, with 7 bases fitting TRBD2. The CDR3 consists of 15 residues. V lost 2 bases to trimming and J lost 11 bases; unmatched junction nucleotides: 14. Germline values: CDR1 MNHNS, CDR2 SASEGT. CDR3 sequence (DNA): TGTGCCAGCAGTGAATTCGGGGGGACTGTGGATGAGCAGTACTTC. This codes for CASSEFGGTVDEQYF.

J is TRBJ2-4 and V is TRBV3-1; a weak D match, TRBD2 (5 bases). TRBJ2-7 matches the DNA end more closely, so the J call is doubtful. This CDR3 contains 14 residues. Germline CDR1 is LGHDT and CDR2 is YNNKEL (reference sequence). CDR3 in DNA: TGTGCCAGCAGACCCCGACGAACTAGTGGCGAGCAGTACTTC. It codes for CASRPRRTSGEQYF.

This clonotype came up a few times. CDR3 in amino acids: CASSLGYRGDGSYEQYF. The CDR3 coding sequence is TGTGCCAGCAGCTTAGGGTACAGGGGTGACGGGTCCTACGAGCAGTACTTC. The chain joins TRBV7-9 to TRBJ2-7; 7 bases align to TRBD1. Per the germline V gene, CDR1 is SEHNR and CDR2 is FQNEAQ (reference sequence). This CDR3 region has 17 residues. The V gene end was trimmed by 1 base and the J gene end by 1 base; junction bases not matched to a gene: 10.